This TCR beta chain was sequenced during a study of cytomegalovirus exposure and HLA in healthy donors. The CDR3 consists of 14 residues. Trimming left V 2 bases short and J 1 base short, with 8 bases between. Germline V gene data show CDR1 as MDHEN and CDR2 as SYDVKM. The PCR had 60 Vbeta and 13 Jbeta primers. Data came from immunoSEQ multiplex PCR; TCRdb stores just in-frame clones and leaves some out. The repertoire has approximately 150,000 clones, roughly 84% of them found once; the top ten carry under 1.1%. V and J are TRBV28 and TRBJ1-1, with no clear D. Sequenced: PBMCs. This clonotype originated in a man aged 25 to 40 in good health and CMV-seronegative. The CDR3 DNA reads as TGTGCCAGCAGTTTAATTCAGTCGAACACTGAAGCTTTCTTT. Its protein is CASSLIQSNTEAFF.